The rows below give T cell receptor beta chains drawn from one sample of a study of T cells in Graves' hyperthyroidism and ophthalmopathy. TCRdb ran MiXCR on the multiplex PCR reads and lists one entry per CDR3 protein. The data contain around 500,000 distinct CDR3 sequences, 14% of them singletons. The material sequenced was blood. The receptors shown here come from a woman in her forties with Graves' hyperthyroidism. Each CDR3 is given with its conserved first and last residue. The D gene is left open where the match is weak. Expanded clones get a size class; other rows say once, few or many, or leave the size out.

V gene: TRBV7-8
J gene: TRBJ2-2
clone size: .
D gene: .
CDR3 DNA: TGTGCCAGCAGCCTAGGGGGGGCGGCCACCGGGGAGCTGTTTTTT
CDR3 protein: CASSLGGAATGELFF

V gene: TRBV12-3/TRBV12-4
J gene: TRBJ2-7
clone size: .
D gene: TRBD1
CDR3 DNA: TGTGCCAGCAGTACCGGGACAGGGATCGAGCAGTACTTC
CDR3 protein: CASSTGTGIEQYF

V gene: TRBV20-1
J gene: TRBJ2-3
clone size: few
D gene: TRBD2
CDR3 DNA: TGCAGTGCTCCTGGGACTAGCGGGAACACAGATACGCAGTATTTT
CDR3 protein: CSAPGTSGNTDTQYF

V gene: TRBV20-1
J gene: TRBJ1-5
clone size: few
D gene: TRBD1
CDR3 DNA: TGCAGTGCCCCTTTGGTAACAGGGGGTAATCAGCCCCAGCATTTT
CDR3 protein: CSAPLVTGGNQPQHF

V gene: TRBV20-1
J gene: TRBJ2-1
clone size: many
D gene: TRBD1
CDR3 DNA: TGCAGTCAAAGGGGACAGGTGGTAAATGAGCAGTTCTTC
CDR3 protein: CSQRGQVVNEQFF

V gene: TRBV28
J gene: TRBJ1-6
clone size: many
D gene: .
CDR3 DNA: TGTGCCAGCAGTTTCGGGGTACGTAATTCACCCCTCCACTTT
CDR3 protein: CASSFGVRNSPLHF

V gene: TRBV6-1
J gene: TRBJ1-1
clone size: .
D gene: .
CDR3 DNA: TGTGCCAGCAGTGTATACAGGCAGAACACTGAAGCTTTCTTT
CDR3 protein: CASSVYRQNTEAFF

V gene: TRBV28
J gene: TRBJ2-7
clone size: .
D gene: TRBD2
CDR3 DNA: TGTGCCAGCAGCCATATCGATTCCGGGACTAGCGGGAGTGCCTACGAGCAGTACTTC
CDR3 protein: CASSHIDSGTSGSAYEQYF

V gene: TRBV3-1
J gene: TRBJ1-6
clone size: many
D gene: .
CDR3 DNA: TGTGCCAGCAGCCAAGAAGCAGGGGTGTCACCCCTCCACTTT
CDR3 protein: CASSQEAGVSPLHF

V gene: TRBV19
J gene: TRBJ2-7
clone size: .
D gene: TRBD1
CDR3 DNA: TGTGCCAGTACCCTTTCCACAGGGGGAGGCGAGCAGTACTTC
CDR3 protein: CASTLSTGGGEQYF

V gene: TRBV7-8
J gene: TRBJ2-1
clone size: many
D gene: .
CDR3 DNA: TGTGCCAGCAGCTTAAGGCGGCTAGGAAAAACGAATGAGCAGTTCTTC
CDR3 protein: CASSLRRLGKTNEQFF

V gene: TRBV12-3/TRBV12-4
J gene: TRBJ1-2
clone size: .
D gene: TRBD1
CDR3 DNA: TGTGCCAGCAGTGCCGGGACAGGGGAAACCTTC
CDR3 protein: CASSAGTGETF

V gene: TRBV27
J gene: TRBJ2-3
clone size: many
D gene: TRBD2
CDR3 DNA: TGTGCCAGCCTTCCTCGGACTAGCGGGCGAGCGGGGCCAGATACGCAGTATTTT
CDR3 protein: CASLPRTSGRAGPDTQYF

V gene: TRBV28
J gene: TRBJ2-3
clone size: many
D gene: TRBD2
CDR3 DNA: TGTGCCAGCATCTTCAAAGCGGGAGGATGGACAGATACGCAGTATTTT
CDR3 protein: CASIFKAGGWTDTQYF

V gene: TRBV5-1
J gene: TRBJ1-2
clone size: .
D gene: .
CDR3 DNA: TGCGCCAGCAGCTTGGCGGGGGAGAGCTATGGCTACACCTTC
CDR3 protein: CASSLAGESYGYTF

V gene: TRBV6-6
J gene: TRBJ1-6
clone size: once
D gene: .
CDR3 DNA: TGTGCCAGCAGTTACTCAGGACCGACTAATTCACCCCTCCACTTT
CDR3 protein: CASSYSGPTNSPLHF

V gene: TRBV12-3/TRBV12-4
J gene: TRBJ1-2
clone size: .
D gene: TRBD1
CDR3 DNA: TGTGCCAGCAGTACCGGGACAGGGGATAACTATGGCTACACCTTC
CDR3 protein: CASSTGTGDNYGYTF

V gene: TRBV28
J gene: TRBJ1-5
clone size: .
D gene: .
CDR3 DNA: TGTGCCAGCAGTTCAGGGGATAGTCAGCCCCAGCATTTT
CDR3 protein: CASSSGDSQPQHF

V gene: TRBV28
J gene: TRBJ2-1
clone size: .
D gene: .
CDR3 DNA: TGTGCCAGCAGTTCGTCTGGGCAGTTCTTC
CDR3 protein: CASSSSGQFF

V gene: TRBV20-1
J gene: TRBJ2-5
clone size: many
D gene: .
CDR3 DNA: TGCAGTGCCGCCCTGTCCCAGGGGCAAGAGACCCAGTACTTC
CDR3 protein: CSAALSQGQETQYF

V gene: TRBV6-1
J gene: TRBJ2-1
clone size: few
D gene: TRBD2
CDR3 DNA: TGTGCCAGCAGTTCGACTAGCGGCCCCCTATCGGGGTACAATGAGCAGTTCTTC
CDR3 protein: CASSSTSGPLSGYNEQFF

V gene: TRBV5-1
J gene: TRBJ2-1
clone size: few
D gene: TRBD1
CDR3 DNA: TGCGCCAGCAGCTTGTCGGCCGGGGCAGGGGGCGATGAGCAGTTCTTC
CDR3 protein: CASSLSAGAGGDEQFF

V gene: TRBV20-1
J gene: TRBJ2-2
clone size: few
D gene: .
CDR3 DNA: TGCAGTGCTAGTATCCAGGGGAACACCGGGGAGCTGTTTTTT
CDR3 protein: CSASIQGNTGELFF

V gene: TRBV3-1
J gene: TRBJ2-1
clone size: many
D gene: TRBD2
CDR3 DNA: TGTGCCAGCGGCGGAAGCGGGAGCTCCTACAATGAGCAGTTCTTC
CDR3 protein: CASGGSGSSYNEQFF

V gene: TRBV7-2
J gene: TRBJ2-2
clone size: few
D gene: .
CDR3 DNA: TGTGCCAGCAGCAAACTATGGAAGAAAAACACCGGGGAGCTGTTTTTT
CDR3 protein: CASSKLWKKNTGELFF

V gene: TRBV20-1
J gene: TRBJ2-4
clone size: .
D gene: .
CDR3 DNA: TGCAGTGCTAGAGAACAAGCGGGAGCCAAAAACATTCAGTACTTC
CDR3 protein: CSAREQAGAKNIQYF

V gene: TRBV5-1
J gene: TRBJ2-7
clone size: .
D gene: TRBD2
CDR3 DNA: TGCGCCAGCAGACCGACTAGCGGTATTCCCTACGAGCAGTACTTC
CDR3 protein: CASRPTSGIPYEQYF

V gene: TRBV29-1
J gene: TRBJ2-7
clone size: .
D gene: .
CDR3 DNA: TGCAGCGTTGAGGACTATTCCTACGAGCAGTACTTC
CDR3 protein: CSVEDYSYEQYF

V gene: TRBV18
J gene: TRBJ1-4
clone size: many
D gene: TRBD1
CDR3 DNA: TGTGCCAGCTCGAGAGGGACAGGGGAAACTAATGAAAAACTGTTTTTT
CDR3 protein: CASSRGTGETNEKLFF

V gene: TRBV27
J gene: TRBJ1-4
clone size: many
D gene: TRBD1
CDR3 DNA: TGTGCCAGCAGTTCCTTTGGGACAGGGCTCGAAAAACTGTTTTTT
CDR3 protein: CASSSFGTGLEKLFF

V gene: TRBV5-5
J gene: TRBJ1-4
clone size: .
D gene: TRBD1
CDR3 DNA: TGTGCCAGCAGCCGGGAAGGGACAGGGGTTGGGGAAAAACTGTTTTTT
CDR3 protein: CASSREGTGVGEKLFF

V gene: TRBV7-2
J gene: TRBJ2-1
clone size: many
D gene: TRBD1
CDR3 DNA: TGTGCCAGCAGCCCGGGACAGATATACAATGAGCAGTTCTTC
CDR3 protein: CASSPGQIYNEQFF

V gene: TRBV6-6
J gene: TRBJ2-5
clone size: many
D gene: TRBD2
CDR3 DNA: TGTGCCAGCAGTTACTCTGGGGGAGGGGAGACCCAGTACTTC
CDR3 protein: CASSYSGGGETQYF

V gene: TRBV2
J gene: TRBJ2-7
clone size: many
D gene: .
CDR3 DNA: TGTGCCAGCAGTGTAGTGCGAGGACCGGACGACGAGCAGTACTTC
CDR3 protein: CASSVVRGPDDEQYF

V gene: TRBV3-1
J gene: TRBJ2-2
clone size: many
D gene: .
CDR3 DNA: TGTGCCAGCAGCCAAGTAGGGGTTGGCACCGGGGAGCTGTTTTTT
CDR3 protein: CASSQVGVGTGELFF

V gene: TRBV7-9
J gene: TRBJ2-2
clone size: few
D gene: TRBD1
CDR3 DNA: TGTGCCAGCAGCTCACAGGGGATTCCGAACACCGGGGAGCTGTTTTTT
CDR3 protein: CASSSQGIPNTGELFF

V gene: TRBV7-2
J gene: TRBJ1-2
clone size: many
D gene: .
CDR3 DNA: TGTGCCAGCAGCTTAGCGTACAGGGAATATGGCTACACCTTC
CDR3 protein: CASSLAYREYGYTF

V gene: TRBV28
J gene: TRBJ2-7
clone size: many
D gene: .
CDR3 DNA: TGTGCCAGCAGGCTGGACAAATCCTACGAGCAGTACTTC
CDR3 protein: CASRLDKSYEQYF

V gene: TRBV28
J gene: TRBJ1-1
clone size: few
D gene: .
CDR3 DNA: TGTGCCAGCAGCCCTCCGGGACAAACAAGGAGGGGCGACGCTGAAGCTTTCTTT
CDR3 protein: CASSPPGQTRRGDAEAFF

V gene: TRBV20-1
J gene: TRBJ1-3
clone size: few
D gene: .
CDR3 DNA: TGCAGTGCCCCTTCCTTAGAGGGACCTGGAAACACCATATATTTT
CDR3 protein: CSAPSLEGPGNTIYF

V gene: TRBV4-1
J gene: TRBJ2-1
clone size: few
D gene: .
CDR3 DNA: TGCGCCAGCAGCCAAGATCGAAATGGGGACTGGAGGGGCAATGAGCAGTTCTTC
CDR3 protein: CASSQDRNGDWRGNEQFF

V gene: TRBV7-9
J gene: TRBJ2-5
clone size: .
D gene: TRBD2
CDR3 DNA: TGTGCCAGCAGCTTAGTTGGGACTAGCGGGAGTAGGGAGACCCAGTACTTC
CDR3 protein: CASSLVGTSGSRETQYF

V gene: TRBV5-1
J gene: TRBJ1-1
clone size: many
D gene: .
CDR3 DNA: TGCGCCAGCAGGAAACAGGGCACGAACACTGAAGCTTTCTTT
CDR3 protein: CASRKQGTNTEAFF

V gene: TRBV4-1
J gene: TRBJ2-4
clone size: few
D gene: TRBD1
CDR3 DNA: TGCGCCAGCAGCCAGGGACAGTCTTCCATTCAGTACTTC
CDR3 protein: CASSQGQSSIQYF

V gene: TRBV6-1
J gene: TRBJ2-2
clone size: few
D gene: .
CDR3 DNA: TGTGCCAGCAGCCCGGGTCACGCGAACACCGGGGAGCTGTTTTTT
CDR3 protein: CASSPGHANTGELFF

V gene: TRBV28
J gene: TRBJ2-2
clone size: few
D gene: .
CDR3 DNA: TGTGCCAGCAGTTTAAGTCTGGGGAAGAACACCGGGGAGCTGTTTTTT
CDR3 protein: CASSLSLGKNTGELFF

V gene: TRBV28
J gene: TRBJ2-3
clone size: many
D gene: .
CDR3 DNA: TGTGCCAGCAGTTTAGGTTCAGGAGGCACAGATACGCAGTATTTT
CDR3 protein: CASSLGSGGTDTQYF

V gene: TRBV30
J gene: TRBJ2-7
clone size: once
D gene: .
CDR3 DNA: TGTGCCTGGAGTCGGATGGTAACAGCGGGGCAGTACTTC
CDR3 protein: CAWSRMVTAGQYF

V gene: TRBV7-2
J gene: TRBJ2-3
clone size: many
D gene: TRBD2
CDR3 DNA: TGTGCCAGCAGCTCCATAGCGGGAGTAGATACGCAGTATTTT
CDR3 protein: CASSSIAGVDTQYF